These T cell receptor beta chains were read from a single sample in a study of T cell responses to AZD1222 COVID-19 vaccine. The assay was immunoSEQ multiplex PCR, and TCRdb's table has in-frame clones only and misses some. The sample gives hundreds of thousands of clones, 85% to 95% of which show up once; less than 1.2% is in the top ten. Sequenced material: peripheral blood, taken on day 0 of MenACWY control vaccination. These TCRs come from an adult in good health. CDR3s include the opening cysteine and the closing phenylalanine or tryptophan. A D gene is named only where the DNA matches it firmly. Clone size is not always given. Where it is, it says once, few, many or a class for expanded clones.

D: -
size: -
J: TRBJ2-1
V: TRBV19
DNA: TGTGCCAGTAGTATCTTTGGGGGGGCAGGAGGGAACAATGAGCAGTTCTTC
CDR3: CASSIFGGAGGNNEQFF

D: -
size: -
J: TRBJ2-1
V: TRBV29-1
DNA: TGCAGCGTTCATTTGGACTACAATGAGCAGTTCTTC
CDR3: CSVHLDYNEQFF

D: TRBD1
size: -
J: TRBJ1-2
V: TRBV6-5
DNA: TGTGCCAGCAGTTCAACCGGGACAGCTTTTAACTATGGCTACACCTTC
CDR3: CASSSTGTAFNYGYTF

D: -
size: -
J: TRBJ1-3
V: TRBV5-4
DNA: TGTGCCAGCAGCTTAGAATGGGGAAACACCATATATTTT
CDR3: CASSLEWGNTIYF

D: -
size: -
J: TRBJ2-2
V: TRBV2
DNA: TGTGCCAGCAGCCCCCCTAACACCGGGGAGCTGTTTTTT
CDR3: CASSPPNTGELFF

D: -
size: -
J: TRBJ1-2
V: TRBV5-4
DNA: TGTGCCAGCAGCTTGGAGGCGGGTGGAAGTGGCTACACCTTC
CDR3: CASSLEAGGSGYTF

D: TRBD1
size: -
J: TRBJ1-2
V: TRBV7-9
DNA: TGTGCCAGCAGCTCACGGACAGGCTATGGCTACACCTTC
CDR3: CASSSRTGYGYTF

D: -
size: -
J: TRBJ1-3
V: TRBV5-1
DNA: TGCGCCAGCAGCACAGGCCACTCTGGAAACACCATATATTTT
CDR3: CASSTGHSGNTIYF

D: -
size: -
J: TRBJ1-1
V: TRBV28
DNA: TGTGCCAGCAGCTCTTACGAAGCTTTCTTT
CDR3: CASSSYEAFF

D: -
size: -
J: TRBJ1-5
V: TRBV6-1
DNA: TGTGCCAGCAGTGAGGTTACAGGGAGCAATCAGCCCCAGCATTTT
CDR3: CASSEVTGSNQPQHF

D: TRBD1
size: -
J: TRBJ1-4
V: TRBV4-3
DNA: TGCGCCAGCAGCCAATCGACGACAGGGAGGGAAAAACTGTTTTTT
CDR3: CASSQSTTGREKLFF

D: -
size: -
J: TRBJ2-2
V: TRBV3-1/TRBV3-2
DNA: TGTGCCAGCAGCCCACCCGGGCGGTGGAACACCGGGGAGCTGTTTTTT
CDR3: CASSPPGRWNTGELFF

D: -
size: -
J: TRBJ1-1
V: TRBV2
DNA: TGTGCCAGCATTAGGGGTGGGATTAACACTGAAGCTTTCTTT
CDR3: CASIRGGINTEAFF

D: -
size: -
J: TRBJ1-4
V: TRBV6-5
DNA: TGTGCCAGCAGTCTAACCCGTCCGCCTAATGAAAAACTGTTTTTT
CDR3: CASSLTRPPNEKLFF

D: -
size: -
J: TRBJ1-2
V: TRBV7-3
DNA: TGTGCCAGCAGCACCGGACGCGGAAGCTACACCTTC
CDR3: CASSTGRGSYTF

D: -
size: -
J: TRBJ1-5
V: TRBV6-5
DNA: TGTGCCAGCAGGGCCCCTCTGCGTCAGCCCCAGCATTTT
CDR3: CASRAPLRQPQHF

D: TRBD1
size: once
J: TRBJ1-1
V: TRBV5-4
DNA: TGTGCCAGCAGCTTACAGGGGACTGGGGTGAACACTGAAGCTTTCTTT
CDR3: CASSLQGTGVNTEAFF

D: TRBD1
size: -
J: TRBJ1-4
V: TRBV30
DNA: TGTGCCTGGAGCGAGGACAGGTTTAATGAAAAACTGTTTTTT
CDR3: CAWSEDRFNEKLFF

D: -
size: -
J: TRBJ2-1
V: TRBV2
DNA: TGTGCCAGCAGGGTCAGGAACAATGAGCAGTTCTTC
CDR3: CASRVRNNEQFF

D: -
size: once
J: TRBJ1-3
V: TRBV12-3/TRBV12-4
DNA: TGTGCCAGCAGCCGAGAGACGGGAAACACCATATATTTT
CDR3: CASSRETGNTIYF

D: -
size: -
J: TRBJ1-1
V: TRBV7-9
DNA: TGTGCCAGCAGCTTAGCTCCGGCCAACACTGAAGCTTTCTTT
CDR3: CASSLAPANTEAFF

D: TRBD1
size: -
J: TRBJ2-7
V: TRBV20-1
DNA: TGCAGTGCTAGTGGGGGACAGGGGGTTTCCTACGAGCAGTACTTC
CDR3: CSASGGQGVSYEQYF

D: -
size: few
J: TRBJ1-4
V: TRBV6-1
DNA: TGTGCCAGCAGTGAACTGGTAGGGATTGGAGAAAAACTGTTTTTT
CDR3: CASSELVGIGEKLFF

D: TRBD1
size: -
J: TRBJ2-5
V: TRBV14
DNA: TGTGCCAGCAGCGGGCTACAGGGGAACCAAGAGACCCAGTACTTC
CDR3: CASSGLQGNQETQYF

D: TRBD1
size: -
J: TRBJ1-2
V: TRBV6-2/TRBV6-3
DNA: TGTGCCAGCAGTTGGACAGGGGGGCATGGCTACACCTTC
CDR3: CASSWTGGHGYTF

D: -
size: -
J: TRBJ1-2
V: TRBV6-2/TRBV6-3
DNA: TGTGCCAGCAGTTACGGGCCAGGCGAGTTCTATGGCTACACCTTC
CDR3: CASSYGPGEFYGYTF

D: -
size: -
J: TRBJ2-7
V: TRBV27
DNA: TGTGCCAGCAGTTCAGACGGTTACTCCTACGAGCAGTACTTC
CDR3: CASSSDGYSYEQYF

D: -
size: -
J: TRBJ1-2
V: TRBV15
DNA: TGTGCCACCAGCAGATGGGACTGGGAGGGGGATGGCTACACCTTC
CDR3: CATSRWDWEGDGYTF

D: -
size: -
J: TRBJ1-5
V: TRBV15
DNA: TGTGCCACCAGGGTAGGGACACCTAATAGCAATCAGCCCCAGCATTTT
CDR3: CATRVGTPNSNQPQHF